Sequencing of this T cell receptor beta chain was carried out in a study of blood T cell repertoires in COVID-19 (dated by TCRdb to between 2020 and 2021). About the study as a whole: Samples covering the acute and convalescent phases of COVID-19 were provided by collaborators in the United States, Italy and Spain. Samples came from the ongoing ImmuneRACE study (first 160 participants) plus 1,254 subjects from 6 global collaborators. A freely available public database, intended as a resource for researchers studying the immune response to SARS-CoV-2, is where the repertoires were released. Where available, HLA class I and class II types were obtained from metadata supplied by the sample provider rather than from assay-based typing. Sample metadata almost always included a de-identified subject ID, COVID-19 status, age in years and sex. The prospective study material was composed of cDNA or gDNA derived from T cells, B-cell-depleted T cells, or PBMCs. Deeply sampled blood TCRbeta repertoires from subjects exposed to, actively infected with, or recovered from COVID-19 were included in the dataset. The investigation overall reported the following: How much clinical and demographic metadata was included differed by source and by participant, and the metadata was provided uncurated.

Collaborating institutions collected whole blood in K2EDTA tubes following their own protocols. For TCRbeta analysis, collaborator samples were shipped as frozen whole blood, as isolated PBMCs, or as DNA extracted from either sample type. Taken from cysteine to phenylalanine, the CDR3 has 14 residues. Only the CDR3 region is kept as DNA, spanning 42 bases read in frame from base 1. The trim is 1 base for V and 3 bases for J, with a gap of 7 bases between the germline ends. CDR1 and CDR2 are read off the germline V gene (reference sequence) as LNHNV and YYDKDF. Points on this clone: The antigen it recognizes is unknown. Per-base quality was not reported, and no clone a single base away is much larger than it.

TCRbeta CDR3 regions were amplified from genomic DNA using the immunoSEQ Assay, a bias-controlled multiplex PCR. The paper's data handling went like this. The number of nucleated cells in each sample was estimated by amplification of reference gene primers within the assay. To quantify the absolute abundance of each unique TCRbeta CDR3 rearrangement, sequence reads were collapsed and filtered. Productive Simpson clonality was computed per sample as the square root of Simpson's diversity index over productive rearrangements. In its TCRdb copy, this immuneACCESS table keeps in-frame sequences only and misses some clones. Where compared with another copy, unresolved V genes explain less than half of these, and the others have no known cause. D and trimming come from the DNA, and the V and J calls and clone size come from that table. The sample contains 150,000 to 200,000 clones, about 87% of them found a single time. The biggest ten clones account for around 24% of the sample.

The receptor was derived from a man aged 55 to 70 with acute or convalescent COVID-19. The rearranged segments are TRBV15 and TRBJ2-4, with no reliable assignment of the D segment. Sequencing input: peripheral blood. CDR3 loop: CATSRGHSKNIQYF. The DNA is TGTGCCACCAGCAGAGGGCACAGCAAAAACATTCAGTACTTC.